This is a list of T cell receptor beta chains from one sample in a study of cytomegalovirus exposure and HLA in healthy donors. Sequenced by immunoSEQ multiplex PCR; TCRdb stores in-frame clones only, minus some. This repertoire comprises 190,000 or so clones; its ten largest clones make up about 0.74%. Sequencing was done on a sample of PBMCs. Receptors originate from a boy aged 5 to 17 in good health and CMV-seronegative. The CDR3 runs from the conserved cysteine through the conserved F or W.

CASSQDVLYADRQPQHF TRBJ1-5 TRBV4-3 17
CASGRGVNEQFF TRBJ2-1 TRBV30 12
CASSVDATGNGYTF TRBJ1-2 TRBV9 14
CASSRLAGDWETQYF TRBJ2-5 TRBV7-8 15
CASSLYKGTGGSGANVLTF TRBJ2-6 TRBV7-6 19
CASSLASGLLRETQYF TRBJ2-5 TRBV5-4 16
CAIRPGTHQETQYF TRBJ2-5 TRBV10-3 14
CASNDWAGNTEAFF TRBJ1-1 TRBV19 14
CASSQLGLAGGNGELFF TRBJ2-2 TRBV4-1 17
CASSSFQGLNEKLFF TRBJ1-4 TRBV9 15
CASSQGQKNEAFF TRBJ1-1 TRBV7-2 13
CASRGQGVSTEAFF TRBJ1-1 TRBV6-5 14
CASSLGRGNEKLFF TRBJ1-4 TRBV5-1 14
CASARDRGTEAFF TRBJ1-1 TRBV27 13
CASSLGRVFYNEQFF TRBJ2-1 TRBV11-2 15
CASSLIAVSSYNEQFF TRBJ2-1 TRBV7-9 16
CASSPADEQYF TRBJ2-7 TRBV18 11
CASSISGGGYTF TRBJ1-2 TRBV19 12
CASSLDLQGNSPLHF TRBJ1-6 TRBV5-4 15
CASSRREMMNTEAFF TRBJ1-1 TRBV7-8 15
CASRKFTGTPLGRTEAFF TRBJ1-1 TRBV13 18
CASSFAESTDTQYF TRBJ2-3 TRBV27 14
CASWPGDREQYF TRBJ2-7 TRBV2 12
CASSQDRSGLAQEQFF TRBJ2-1 TRBV14 16
CASSPRDRIYEQYF TRBJ2-7 TRBV11-3 14
CASSLSRNYGYTF TRBJ1-2 TRBV5-1 13
CAWRQGYNSPLHF TRBJ1-6 TRBV30 13
CASSLFLRKGPGTTYGYTF TRBJ1-2 TRBV11-2 19
CSVFPQSTDTQYF TRBJ2-3 TRBV29-1 13
CASRTQGVEETQYF TRBJ2-5 TRBV6-1 14
CASSRIHRAENTEAFF TRBJ1-1 TRBV11-2 16
CASSEVGTEAFF TRBJ1-1 TRBV25-1 12
CASSEMLRDTQYF TRBJ2-3 TRBV5-4 13
CASSQDKQGIRTDTQYF TRBJ2-3 TRBV4-1 17
CASRDSGGNNQPQHF TRBJ1-5 TRBV6-1 15
CASRYDRTLLHEQYF TRBJ2-7 TRBV28 15
CASSPSGNTIYF TRBJ1-3 TRBV7-9 12
CASSQDGGLSGNTIYF TRBJ1-3 TRBV4-1 16
CASSYSTRTGGGYTF TRBJ1-2 TRBV6-6 15
CAIAGSNTEAFF TRBJ1-1 TRBV10-3 12
CASSLAGGPTEAFF TRBJ1-1 TRBV5-5 14
CASSLSLTGANTEAFF TRBJ1-1 TRBV5-4 16
CAWSPPSFRSYEQYF TRBJ2-7 TRBV30 15
CASKQSESYNEQFF TRBJ2-1 TRBV5-1 14
CASSPNTGPGANVLTF TRBJ2-6 TRBV5-1 16
CASSVRTGGYSGNTIYF TRBJ1-3 TRBV7-6 17
CASIGGGEQYF TRBJ2-7 TRBV19 11
CASSLEQGTEAFF TRBJ1-1 TRBV13 13
CASSLVGRNQETQYF TRBJ2-5 TRBV7-8 15
CSVTTGFYEQYF TRBJ2-7 TRBV29-1 12
CASSLGDRGYEQYF TRBJ2-7 TRBV4-1 14
CASTSENTGELFF TRBJ2-2 TRBV25-1 13
CASGQTSSYNEQFF TRBJ2-1 TRBV30 14
CASSPITGDQPQHF TRBJ1-5 TRBV4-3 14
CASSSPGQGPEAFF TRBJ1-1 TRBV4-1 14
CASSLVESVAYEQYF . TRBV5-6 15
CASSPSSGLLVYEQYF TRBJ2-7 TRBV5-1 16
CASSLGQVNEKLFF TRBJ1-4 TRBV7-6 14